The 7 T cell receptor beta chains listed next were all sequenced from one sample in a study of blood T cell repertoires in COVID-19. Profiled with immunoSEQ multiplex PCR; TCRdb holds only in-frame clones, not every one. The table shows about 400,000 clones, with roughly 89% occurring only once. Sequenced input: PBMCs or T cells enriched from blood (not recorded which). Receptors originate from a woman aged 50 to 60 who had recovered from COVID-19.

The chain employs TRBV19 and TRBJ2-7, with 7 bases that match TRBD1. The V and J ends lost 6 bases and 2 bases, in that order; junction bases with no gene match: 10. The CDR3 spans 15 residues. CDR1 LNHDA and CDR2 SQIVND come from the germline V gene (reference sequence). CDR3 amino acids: CASSKGTEPPYEQYF. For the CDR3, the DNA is TGTGCCAGTAGCAAAGGGACAGAGCCTCCCTACGAGCAGTACTTC.

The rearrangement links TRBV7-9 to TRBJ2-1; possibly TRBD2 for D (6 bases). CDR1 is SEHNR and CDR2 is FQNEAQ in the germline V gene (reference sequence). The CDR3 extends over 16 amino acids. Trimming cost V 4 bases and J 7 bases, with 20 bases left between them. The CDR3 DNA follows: TGTGCCAGCAGCTCTAGTCAGTTTGCTAGCGTTAATGAGCAGTTCTTC. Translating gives CASSSSQFASVNEQFF.

In DNA form, the CDR3 reads TGTGCCAGCAGCCAAGATATAAATGTAGCGGGGGCCTACAATGAGCAGTTCTTC. Protein: CASSQDINVAGAYNEQFF. The chain couples TRBV4-2 to TRBJ2-1, with 9 bases lining up with TRBD2. CDR3 size: 18 residues. Trimming removed 0 bases from V and 2 bases from J; junction bases left unmatched: 8. The germline V gene has CDR1 LGHNA and CDR2 YNFKEQ.

This CDR3 reads CASSTGLAGSTDTQYF. Written as DNA, the CDR3 is TGTGCCAGCAGCACGGGACTAGCGGGCAGCACAGATACGCAGTATTTT. V is TRBV7-2 and J is TRBJ2-3, with 12 bases matching TRBD2. The germline gives CDR1 SGHTA, CDR2 FQGNSA. Germline trimming cut 5 bases from V and 0 bases from J; bases unmatched to any gene: 3. The CDR3 totals 16 residues.

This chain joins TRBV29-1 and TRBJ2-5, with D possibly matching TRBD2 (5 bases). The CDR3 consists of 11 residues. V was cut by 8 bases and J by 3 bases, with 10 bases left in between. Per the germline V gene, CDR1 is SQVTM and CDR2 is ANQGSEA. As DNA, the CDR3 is TGCAGCTGCCGGGAAAAAGAGACCCAGTACTTC. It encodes CSCREKETQYF.

CDR3 residues: CASSLDWRENTEAFF. CDR3 nucleotides: TGTGCCAGCAGCTTAGATTGGCGGGAGAACACTGAAGCTTTCTTT. This chain uses TRBV7-9 with TRBJ1-1; no clear D. V was cut by 1 base and J by 1 base, with 10 bases left in between. Germline CDR1 SEHNR, CDR2 FQNEAQ (reference sequence). The CDR3 runs to 15 residues.

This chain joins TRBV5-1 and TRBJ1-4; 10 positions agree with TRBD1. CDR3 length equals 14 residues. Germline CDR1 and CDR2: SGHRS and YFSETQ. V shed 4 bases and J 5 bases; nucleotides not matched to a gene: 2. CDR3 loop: CASSRDRGNEKLFF. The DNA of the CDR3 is TGCGCCAGCAGCCGGGACAGGGGAAATGAAAAACTGTTTTTT.